Listed below are T cell receptor beta chains from one sample, sequenced in a study of graft-versus-host responses after intestinal transplantation. Data came from immunoSEQ multiplex PCR; TCRdb stores just in-frame clones and leaves some out. The table includes 75,000 to 100,000 clones, about 83% detected once. The specimen was PBMCs, collected 255 days after intestinal transplant. The receptors stem from a human patient who received an intestinal transplant, so some T cells may come from the graft donor. Each CDR3 is given with its conserved first and last residue. D genes are given only for firm matches. Size values are once, few and many counts, or a class for expanded clones, and some rows have none.

cdr3_nt: TGTGCCTGTTCGGGACTTAACGCCAATGAGCAGTTCTTC; cdr3_aa: CACSGLNANEQFF; clone_size: few; d_call: -; j_call: TRBJ2-1; v_call: TRBV5-4
cdr3_nt: TGTGCCAGCAGTTCAGACGTCGAGCAGTACTTC; cdr3_aa: CASSSDVEQYF; clone_size: -; d_call: -; j_call: TRBJ2-7; v_call: TRBV6-6
cdr3_nt: TGCGCCAGCAGCCACCCCCCTGCCGGGACAGGGAACAATGAGCAGTTCTTC; cdr3_aa: CASSHPPAGTGNNEQFF; clone_size: -; d_call: TRBD1; j_call: TRBJ2-1; v_call: TRBV4-1
cdr3_nt: TGTGCCAGCTCACCTCCAGGACAGGGGGCCTCCTACGAGCAGTACTTC; cdr3_aa: CASSPPGQGASYEQYF; clone_size: -; d_call: TRBD1; j_call: TRBJ2-7; v_call: TRBV18
cdr3_nt: TGTGCCTGGACCCGGTCGAGGACCTCGGGGGTACACACTGAAGCTTTCTTT; cdr3_aa: CAWTRSRTSGVHTEAFF; clone_size: -; d_call: -; j_call: TRBJ1-1; v_call: TRBV30
cdr3_nt: TGTGCCTGGACAGGGGGCCGCCAAGAGACCCAGTACTTC; cdr3_aa: CAWTGGRQETQYF; clone_size: -; d_call: TRBD1; j_call: TRBJ2-5; v_call: TRBV30
cdr3_nt: TGTGCCAGCAGCTCCCCAGGGGGAGTCGCTGGAAACACCATATATTTT; cdr3_aa: CASSSPGGVAGNTIYF; clone_size: -; d_call: TRBD1; j_call: TRBJ1-3; v_call: TRBV9
cdr3_nt: TGTGCCAGCAGCTTGCGGACTAGCGGGGGGGCAGGGGAGACCCAGTACTTC; cdr3_aa: CASSLRTSGGAGETQYF; clone_size: -; d_call: TRBD2; j_call: TRBJ2-5; v_call: TRBV5-4
cdr3_nt: TGTGCCAGCAGCTATACAGGACTAGCGGGAGGGACGAGGGAGACCCAGTACTTC; cdr3_aa: CASSYTGLAGGTRETQYF; clone_size: -; d_call: TRBD2; j_call: TRBJ2-5; v_call: TRBV5-4
cdr3_nt: TGTGCCAGCAGCTTCAGTTCGAGGGACACCGGGGAGCTGTTTTTT; cdr3_aa: CASSFSSRDTGELFF; clone_size: -; d_call: -; j_call: TRBJ2-2; v_call: TRBV5-6
cdr3_nt: TGCGCCAGCAGCCAAGAAAGGCTTAGCAATCAGCCCCAGCATTTT; cdr3_aa: CASSQERLSNQPQHF; clone_size: -; d_call: -; j_call: TRBJ1-5; v_call: TRBV4-1
cdr3_nt: TGTGCCAGCAGCTTGGTGGACAGGGGAGAAGAGACCCAGTACTTC; cdr3_aa: CASSLVDRGEETQYF; clone_size: -; d_call: TRBD1; j_call: TRBJ2-5; v_call: TRBV5-4
cdr3_nt: TGTGCCAGCAGTTATCGGCCACGGGCGGCCGGCTACACCTTC; cdr3_aa: CASSYRPRAAGYTF; clone_size: -; d_call: -; j_call: TRBJ1-2; v_call: TRBV6-5